The 29 T cell receptor beta chains below were found in one sample sequenced in a study of OX40 agonist ivuxolimab in advanced cancers. The protocol was immunoSEQ multiplex PCR, while the TCRdb copy is restricted to in-frame clones and leaves out a portion. The sample includes 90,000 to 95,000 clones, 70% to 90% of them seen just once. This sample comprised CD4+ or CD8+ T cells sorted from blood, obtained in a trial of the OX40 agonist ivuxolimab. The source of these receptors is an adult with an advanced solid tumor such as melanoma, head and neck, liver or kidney cancer.

The chain joins TRBV6-1 to TRBJ1-2; 7 bases align to TRBD1. CDR3 length: 15 residues. The junction had 2 bases not matched to a gene; V was cut back by 0 bases and J by 1 base. CDR1 and CDR2 from the germline V gene are MNHNS and SASEGT. Here the CDR3 reads CASSEAGTDNYGYTF. CDR3 DNA: TGTGCCAGCAGTGAAGCCGGGACAGATAACTATGGCTACACCTTC.

This chain links TRBV18 with TRBJ2-7; the D is unclear. CDR1 KGHSH and CDR2 LQKENI come from the germline V gene. With 2 bases removed from V and 2 bases from J, the gap between germline ends came to 7 bases. The CDR3 is 13 residues long. DNA of the CDR3: TGTGCCAGCTCACCAAGTACAGCCTACGAGCAGTACTTC. It specifies CASSPSTAYEQYF.

This sequence joins TRBV7-2 and TRBJ2-3; D possibly uses TRBD1 or TRBD2 (5 bases each). CDR1 is SGHTA and CDR2 is FQGNSA in the germline V gene. V was clipped by 1 base and J by 5 bases, with 10 bases between them. The CDR3 length is 14 residues. The CDR3 protein is CASSLVSGRDTQYF. The DNA for the CDR3 is TGTGCCAGCAGCTTAGTGTCGGGACGAGATACGCAGTATTTT.

This chain joins TRBV9 and TRBJ1-1; 10 nucleotides align to TRBD1. This CDR3 region has 15 residues. V lost 4 bases to trimming and J lost 5 bases; unmatched junction nucleotides: 8. CDR1 and CDR2 (germline): SGDLS, YYNGEE. In DNA, the CDR3 is TGTGCCAGCAGCTCACCGGACAGGGGGAGTACTGAAGCTTTCTTT. Translating it yields CASSSPDRGSTEAFF. Combining the CDR3 with reference TRBV9 and TRBJ1-1 gives the whole variable domain DSGVTQTPKHLITATGQRVTLRCSPRSGDLSVYWYQQSLDQGLQFLIQYYNGEERAKGNILERFSAQQFPDLHSELNLSSLELGDSALYFCASSSPDRGSTEAFFGQGTRLTVV.

This clone was seen only once. This chain links TRBV4-1 with TRBJ2-3; no reliable D call. The CDR3 covers 16 residues. CDR1 and CDR2 (germline): MGHRA, YSYEKL. V was shortened by 1 base and J by 4 bases, with 15 bases between the two germline ends. DNA of the CDR3: TGCGCCAGCAGCCAAGGGGTTTTGGGGTTGTCAGATACGCAGTATTTT. It yields the protein CASSQGVLGLSDTQYF.

V and J are TRBV20-1 and TRBJ1-2; no clear D gene. Looked up from germline, CDR1 is DFQATT and CDR2 is SNEGSKA (reference sequence). The CDR3 contains 11 residues. Trimming took 3 bases from V and 4 from J, leaving 6 bases between them. CDR3 DNA: TGCAGTGCTAGGTGGGTCTATGGCTACACCTTC. Its protein product is CSARWVYGYTF.

The rearrangement links TRBV19 to TRBJ1-1; 11 bases fit TRBD1. Trimming took 9 bases from V and 3 from J; bases not matched to a gene: 9. This CDR3 contains 15 residues. Germline loops: CDR1 LNHDA, CDR2 SQIVND (reference sequence). CDR3 in amino acids: CASLWTGGPDTEAFF. The CDR3 DNA is TGTGCCAGCCTCTGGACAGGGGGCCCGGACACTGAAGCTTTCTTT.

This chain connects TRBV19 to TRBJ1-1, with D tentatively TRBD1 (6 bases). This CDR3 region has 13 residues. Germline V CDR1 and CDR2: LNHDA, SQIVND (reference sequence). V was clipped by 7 bases and J by 1 base, with 10 bases between them. The CDR3 is CASITGPNTEAFF. The CDR3 nucleotides are TGTGCCAGTATTACAGGGCCGAACACTGAAGCTTTCTTT.

The chain employs TRBV10-3 and TRBJ2-7, with 9 nucleotides matching TRBD1. This CDR3 spans 13 amino acids. The V segment lost 10 bases and the J segment 6 bases; nucleotides outside the gene matches: 10. CDR1 and CDR2 from the germline V gene are ENHRY and SYGVKD. The CDR3 DNA follows: TGTGCCAGCAACTTGGACAGGGGCAGCGAGCAGTACGTC. It is translated as CASNLDRGSEQYV.

V and J are TRBV19 and TRBJ1-2; perhaps TRBD1 as D (5 bases). V lost 0 bases and J lost 2, with 7 bases in between. This CDR3 is built from 14 residues. Germline CDR1 and CDR2: LNHDA and SQIVND (reference sequence). The CDR3 DNA is TGTGCCAGTAGTATAGACAGGGAGAACTATGGCTACACCTTC. It translates to CASSIDRENYGYTF.

The gene calls are TRBV7-2 and TRBJ2-1; tentative D call: TRBD2 (6 bases). V was trimmed by 1 base and J by 9 bases, leaving 19 bases between them. Germline V gene lookup returns CDR1 SGHTA and CDR2 FQGNSA. The CDR3 runs to 16 residues. The CDR3, as DNA: TGTGCCAGCAGCTTAGGCGTTACGGGAGTGGTCCCTGAGCAGTTCTTC. Its protein is CASSLGVTGVVPEQFF.

The chain is built from TRBV28 and TRBJ2-2, with D tentatively TRBD1 or TRBD2 (7 bases each). Deletions cut 5 bases from V and 2 bases from J, with 15 bases between. This CDR3 comprises 16 residues. CDR1 is MDHEN and CDR2 is SYDVKM in the germline V gene. The CDR3 is CASSPGGTVNTGELFF. In DNA form, the CDR3 reads TGTGCCAGCAGTCCCGGGGGGACAGTAAACACCGGGGAGCTGTTTTTT.

The V and J genes are TRBV18 and TRBJ1-2, with 10 nucleotides matching TRBD1. With 5 bases clipped from V and 6 bases from J, the junction kept 9 bases outside the gene matches. There are 15 residues in the CDR3. Germline-derived CDR1 and CDR2 are KGHSH and LQKENI. This CDR3 is CASSSTGGADHGYTF. CDR3 DNA: TGTGCCAGCTCATCGACAGGGGGCGCGGATCATGGCTACACCTTC.

This clone has a single count. The J gene is TRBJ1-1, the V gene TRBV5-1; tentatively, D is TRBD1 (5 bases). V was pared by 4 bases and J by 6 bases, with 13 bases between. In germline, CDR1 is SGHRS, CDR2 YFSETQ. The CDR3 contains 13 residues. In DNA form, the CDR3 reads TGCGCCAGCAGCGGGACGACTTTGGCTGAAGCTTTCTTT. This translates into CASSGTTLAEAFF.

V gene TRBV19 combines with J gene TRBJ2-5, with TRBD2 matching over 7 bases. This CDR3 is 14 amino acids long. V lost 1 base, J lost 5 bases, and 4 bases stayed unmatched. The germline V gene has CDR1 LNHDA and CDR2 SQIVND (reference sequence). For the CDR3, the DNA is TGTGCCAGTAGTATAGGGGAGGGGATGGAGACCCAGTACTTC. The encoded protein is CASSIGEGMETQYF.

This chain links TRBV19 with TRBJ1-2; D gene unclear. The V gene's germline CDR1 is LNHDA and CDR2 SQIVND (reference sequence). Deletions cut 3 bases from V and 4 bases from J, with 6 bases between. This CDR3 is built from 12 residues. CDR3 sequence: CASSMVGYGYTF. The CDR3 bases are TGTGCCAGTAGTATGGTCGGCTATGGCTACACCTTC.

In this sample, this clone turned up once. V gene TRBV2 combines with J gene TRBJ2-1, with D perhaps matching TRBD1 (6 bases). The germline gives CDR1 SNHLY, CDR2 FYNNEI. V was shortened by 5 bases and J by 2 bases, with 10 bases between the two germline ends. This CDR3 is built from 14 residues. CDR3 DNA sequence: TGTGCCAGCAGTCAAAGGACAGCCTACAATGAGCAGTTCTTC. It codes for CASSQRTAYNEQFF.

Written as DNA, the CDR3 is TGTGCCAGCAGTCTTAGCCCGGAGACCCAGTACTTC. Translated: CASSLSPETQYF. The chain is built from TRBV7-2 and TRBJ2-5; D not resolved. Germline V gene lookup returns CDR1 SGHTA and CDR2 FQGNSA. The CDR3 is 12 residues long. V lost 6 bases to trimming and J lost 5 bases, with 10 bases between them.

The CDR3 DNA is TGCGCCAGCAGCGGACAGGGATCCGGAAACACCATATATTTT. Translating it yields CASSGQGSGNTIYF. The genes are TRBV5-1 and TRBJ1-3; 8 bases fit TRBD1. Germline lookup yields CDR1 SGHRS and CDR2 YFSETQ. CDR3 length equals 14 residues. J was trimmed by 4 bases and V by 4 bases; bases with no gene match: 4.

The gene calls are TRBV29-1 and TRBJ1-2; 10 bases line up with TRBD1. There are 13 residues in the CDR3. J gave up 4 bases and V 7 bases, and 6 bases lay outside the gene matches. Germline-derived CDR1 and CDR2 are SQVTM and ANQGSEA. The CDR3 loop is CSGGQGDGYGYTF. The DNA for the CDR3 is TGCAGCGGTGGACAGGGGGACGGCTATGGCTACACCTTC.

This clone showed up just once. A junction boundary mismatches the germline segment, possibly from a read error. The sample carries other DNA sequences with the same CDR3. This chain uses TRBV29-1 with TRBJ1-1; perhaps TRBD1 as D (6 bases). The CDR3 extends over 13 amino acids. Per the germline V gene, CDR1 is SQVTM and CDR2 is ANQGSEA. The chain's CDR3 is CSGRQVMNTEAFF. The CDR3 coding sequence is TGCAGCGGCCGACAGGTCATGAACACTGAAGCTTTTTTT.

This clone came up a few times. V is TRBV7-2 and J is TRBJ1-2, with 10 bases that match TRBD1. The CDR3 consists of 15 residues. The junction had 11 bases not matched to a gene; V was cut back by 5 bases and J by 8 bases. CDR1 is SGHTA, CDR2 FQGNSA, per germline. The CDR3 sequence is CASSPPGQGGWGYTF. The CDR3 DNA is TGTGCCAGCAGCCCGCCAGGACAGGGGGGATGGGGCTACACCTTC.

This chain joins TRBV6-6 and TRBJ2-7, with 13 bases that match TRBD2. This CDR3 is 15 amino acids long. V lost 6 bases, J lost 1 base, and 3 bases stayed unmatched. In germline, CDR1 is MNHNY, CDR2 SVGAGI (reference sequence). CDR3 loop: CASSRTSGSSYEQYF. DNA for the CDR3: TGTGCCAGCAGCCGGACTAGCGGGAGTTCCTACGAGCAGTACTTC.

The gene calls are TRBV9 and TRBJ1-1, with a weak D call TRBD1 (5 bases). The CDR3 has 13 amino acids. Germline CDR1 SGDLS, CDR2 YYNGEE. The V end lost 1 base, the J end lost 5 bases, and 9 bases lay between the germline ends. CDR3 protein: CASSVRGDTEAFF. Here the CDR3 DNA reads TGTGCCAGCAGCGTAAGGGGAGATACTGAAGCTTTCTTT.

The chain is built from TRBV7-8 and TRBJ1-1, with D unresolved. The CDR3 totals 13 residues. V gave up 5 bases and J gave up 1 base, with 8 bases separating them. Germline V lookup: CDR1 SGHVS, CDR2 FQNEAQ. The CDR3 DNA reads TGTGCCAGCAGCCCTCGGACGAACACTGAAGCTTTCTTT. This gives the protein CASSPRTNTEAFF.

The chain recombines TRBV6-1 with TRBJ2-7; TRBD2 matches at 8 bases. V gave up 6 bases and J gave up 3 bases; unmatched junction bases: 4. Germline-derived CDR1 and CDR2 are MNHNS and SASEGT. The CDR3 has 13 amino acids. The CDR3 loop is CASRESGSYEQYF. CDR3 DNA: TGTGCCAGCAGGGAAAGCGGGAGCTACGAGCAGTACTTC.

The genes are TRBV6-1 and TRBJ1-3; tentative D call: TRBD1 (6 bases). V was shortened by 6 bases and J by 3 bases, with 15 bases between the two germline ends. CDR1 MNHNS and CDR2 SASEGT come from the germline V gene. This CDR3 has 15 residues. The CDR3 coding sequence is TGTGCCAGCAGGGTAGGGGGAACGGGTGGAAACACCATATATTTT. This codes for CASRVGGTGGNTIYF.

The V and J genes are TRBV19 and TRBJ2-7; no firm D call. The germline V gene encodes CDR1 LNHDA and CDR2 SQIVND (reference sequence). The ends were cut back, 3 bases at V and 2 bases at J, with 8 bases in the middle. The CDR3 totals 13 residues. The CDR3 loop reads CASSIYPTYEQYF. The DNA of the CDR3 is TGTGCCAGTAGTATCTACCCAACCTACGAGCAGTACTTC.

V usage is TRBV7-2 and J usage is TRBJ2-2; D might be TRBD1 (8 bases). The CDR3 is made up of 18 amino acids. Germline V gene data show CDR1 as SGHTA and CDR2 as FQGNSA. V lost 2 bases and J 3 bases, leaving 19 bases between the germline ends. CDR3 sequence reads: CASSLMDRVSGYTGELFF. CDR3 nucleotides: TGTGCCAGCAGCTTAATGGACAGGGTTAGCGGGTACACCGGGGAGCTGTTTTTT. Combining the CDR3 with reference TRBV7-2 and TRBJ2-2 gives the whole variable domain GAGVSQSPSNKVTEKGKDVELRCDPISGHTALYWYRQSLGQGLEFLIYFQGNSAPDKSGLPSDRFSAERTGGSVSTLTIQRTQQEDSAVYLCASSLMDRVSGYTGELFFGEGSRLTVL.